This T cell receptor beta chain emerged from a study of shared clonotypes between healthy human individuals. This table comes from immunoSEQ multiplex PCR, and its TCRdb copy is limited to in-frame clones, with some not included. The top ten clones hold approximately 0.062% of a sample with approximately 500,000 clones, 90% to 97% of them seen once. The germline V gene encodes CDR1 SGHAT and CDR2 FQNNGV. V gave up 3 bases and J gave up 0 bases, with 10 bases separating them. CDR3 length: 15 residues. J is TRBJ2-3 and V is TRBV11-2; D is uncertain. This sequence originates from a young woman in good health. The sequencing input was naive CD4+ T cells sorted from blood. Subset denoted: CD45RA+ positively selected. The CDR3 sequence is CASSLERGSTDTQYF. In nucleotides, the CDR3 is TGTGCCAGCAGCTTGGAACGTGGGAGCACAGATACGCAGTATTTT.